In this sample, the clone carrying this TCR beta chain turned up a few times. The antigen remains undetermined. PBMCs were derived from about 10 ml fresh peripheral blood. The data were obtained in a study of T cells in Graves' hyperthyroidism and ophthalmopathy. Background on the study: Peripheral blood samples were taken at initial diagnosis, prior to any treatment.

TCR beta CDR3 region amplification was performed from RNA transcripts. TCR CDR3 regions were first amplified by RT-PCR with HTBI primers. TCRdb called the multiplex PCR reads again in MiXCR, with one record for every CDR3 protein. The sample consists of about 360,000 distinct CDR3 sequences, 15% to 18% of them appearing once. Trimming took off 1 base at V and 0 bases at J, with 19 bases between the two ends. Germline V gives CDR1 LGHNA, CDR2 YSLEER. The length of the CDR3 is 19 residues. General study points: Blood also carried most thyroid clonotypes expanded above 0.001.

This sequence was found in a woman aged 18-29 years with Graves' hyperthyroidism that later progressed to Graves' ophthalmopathy. The sequenced sample consisted of blood. The chain employs TRBV4-3 and TRBJ2-4; D might be TRBD2 (6 bases). The CDR3 spells CASSQGGGSSALAKNIQYF. The CDR3 DNA follows: TGCGCCAGCAGCCAAGGTGGAGGGTCCTCCGCCCTAGCCAAAAACATTCAGTACTTC.